This T cell receptor beta chain was sequenced during a study of CD8+ T cells in alopecia areata. Study conclusions and caveats: Clonality was higher in lesional than normal scalp, especially in alopecia totalis/universalis.

Patients with alopecia areata provided lesional scalp punch biopsies as well as peripheral blood. Cell sorting was applied to PBMCs, and CD4+ and CD8+ T cells were collected. The CDR3 extends over 18 amino acids. Germline trimming cut 4 bases from V and 0 bases from J; bases unmatched to any gene: 10. The germline CDR1 and CDR2 sequences are SGHRS and YFSETQ. Notes on this clone: Its antigen is still unknown.

Sequencing templates came from extracted RNA that was reverse transcribed into cDNA. Generated by immunoSEQ multiplex PCR, the TCRdb table keeps only in-frame clones and is missing some. The sample shows approximately 29,000 clones, around three quarters of them seen only once. Material for sequencing was NKG2D-low CD8+ T cells sorted from blood. V is TRBV5-1 and J is TRBJ2-1; 10 bases fit TRBD2. The TCR was taken from a human donor with alopecia areata. The CDR3 coding sequence is TGCGCCAGCAGCCACCCAACCAGCGGGGGGGACTCCTACAATGAGCAGTTCTTC. Its translation is CASSHPTSGGDSYNEQFF.